Shown below are 13 T cell receptor beta chains from a single sample sequenced in a study of shared clonotypes between healthy human individuals. Sequencing was performed with immunoSEQ multiplex PCR; in TCRdb, only in-frame clones are kept and a portion is missing. The profile shows roughly 760,000 clones, roughly 70% of them singletons. The sequenced material came from memory CD4+ T cells sorted from blood. Subset indicated: CD45RA-negative fraction. The receptors stem from a woman aged 30 to 39 in good health.

Regarding this clone: A read error may account for a junction end that differs from germline. The V and J genes are TRBV6-7 and TRBJ2-4, with D hard to call. TRBV6-7 is annotated as an ORF whose role is uncertain. The CDR3 spans 13 residues. The CDR3 region is CASSYSNKSIQYF. CDR3 bases: TGTGCCAGCAGTTACTCTAACAAAAGCATTCAGTACTTC.

This clone was found once. The rearrangement uses TRBV19 and TRBJ2-1, with D hard to call. The CDR3 has 12 amino acids. Trimming stripped 6 bases from V and 8 bases from J, with 11 bases between. In germline, CDR1 is LNHDA, CDR2 SQIVND (reference sequence). CDR3 loop: CASRSPRYEQFF. CDR3 DNA sequence: TGTGCCAGTAGATCCCCACGCTATGAGCAGTTCTTC. Combining the CDR3 with reference TRBV19 and TRBJ2-1 gives the whole variable domain DGGITQSPKYLFRKEGQNVTLSCEQNLNHDAMYWYRQDPGQGLRLIYYSQIVNDFQKGDIAEGYSVSREKKESFPLTVTSAQKNPTAFYLCASRSPRYEQFFGPGTRLTVL.

This clone has at least ten counts. The chain links TRBV5-1 to TRBJ2-2, with 9 bases matching TRBD2. The CDR3 covers 17 residues. Trimming at V came to 0 bases and at J to 2 bases, leaving 5 bases not matched to a gene. Germline V gene data show CDR1 as SGHRS and CDR2 as YFSETQ. In nucleotides, the CDR3 is TGCGCCAGCAGCTTGGTTCGACTAGCGGAAAACACCGGGGAGCTGTTTTTT. This gives the protein CASSLVRLAENTGELFF. The variable domain in full, with the rest retrieved from reference TRBV5-1 and TRBJ2-2, is KAGVTQTPRYLIKTRGQQVTLSCSPISGHRSVSWYQQTPGQGLQFLFEYFSETQRNKGNFPGRFSGRQFSNSRSEMNVSTLELGDSALYLCASSLVRLAENTGELFFGEGSRLTVL.

This chain joins TRBV30 and TRBJ2-3; perhaps TRBD1 as D (6 bases). The CDR3 is 14 amino acids. The germline V gene encodes CDR1 GTSNPN and CDR2 SVGIG (reference sequence). With 3 bases removed from V and 5 bases from J, the gap between germline ends came to 15 bases. The CDR3 here is CAWRWGQMRDTQYF. CDR3 in DNA: TGTGCCTGGAGATGGGGACAAATGAGAGATACGCAGTATTTT. Based on the CDR3 plus reference TRBV30 and TRBJ2-3, the full variable domain is SQTIHQWPATLVQPVGSPLSLECTVEGTSNPNLYWYRQAAGRGLQLLFYSVGIGQISSEVPQNLSASRPQDRQFILSSKKLLLSDSGFYLCAWRWGQMRDTQYFGPGTRLTVL.

The rearrangement joins TRBV12-5 to TRBJ1-5; 8 bases line up with TRBD1. The CDR3 length is 17 residues. Germline V gives CDR1 LGHNT, CDR2 FRNRAP. J lost 7 bases, V lost 0 bases, and 11 bases had no gene match. The CDR3 loop reads CASGLVLETGARQPQHF. For the CDR3, the DNA is TGTGCTAGTGGTTTGGTACTGGAGACAGGGGCGCGACAGCCCCAGCATTTT.

V and J are TRBV25-1 and TRBJ2-6, with unresolved D. The germline V and J ends were trimmed by 4 bases and 4 bases, with 8 bases remaining between them. Germline CDR1 is MGHDK and CDR2 is SYGVNS. The length of the CDR3 is 14 residues. The CDR3 coding sequence is TGTGCCAGCAGTGTAACTATAGGGGCCAACGTCCTGACTTTC. Its translation is CASSVTIGANVLTF.

Only one count was recorded for this clone. The J gene is TRBJ1-3, the V gene TRBV11-2, with D perhaps TRBD1 (5 bases). The V gene lost 0 bases and the J gene lost 2 bases, with 8 bases spanning the gap. CDR1 and CDR2 from the germline V gene are SGHAT and FQNNGV. The CDR3 contains 15 residues. The CDR3 loop is CASSLEFRAGNTIYF. CDR3 in DNA: TGTGCCAGCAGCTTAGAATTCAGGGCTGGAAACACCATATATTTT.

The rearrangement uses TRBV5-1 and TRBJ2-7; 8 bases are a match to TRBD2. Germline trimming cut 0 bases from V and 4 bases from J; bases unmatched to any gene: 9. The CDR3 runs to 16 residues. The germline V gene has CDR1 SGHRS and CDR2 YFSETQ. Here the CDR3 reads CASSLVQYLAGYEQYF. Written as DNA, the CDR3 is TGCGCCAGCAGCTTGGTACAATATCTAGCGGGTTACGAGCAGTACTTC.

The CDR3 loop is CASSKAKGTGGETQYF. CDR3 DNA: TGTGCCAGCAGCAAAGCTAAAGGGACAGGGGGTGAGACCCAGTACTTC. The rearrangement uses TRBV5-6 and TRBJ2-5, with TRBD1 matching 11 bases. The CDR3 runs 16 residues. With V trimmed by 4 bases and J by 5 bases, 10 bases remained unmatched. The germline V gene encodes CDR1 SGHDT and CDR2 YYEEEE.

CDR3 residues: CASSLMSSSRDTQYF. The DNA for the CDR3 is TGTGCCAGCAGCTTAATGTCCAGCTCGAGAGATACGCAGTATTTT. The rearrangement links TRBV7-3 to TRBJ2-3; D is unclear. The germline V gene encodes CDR1 SGHTA and CDR2 FQGTGA. The CDR3 loop spans 15 amino acids. The V end lost 1 base, the J end lost 5 bases, and 13 bases lay between the germline ends.

The chain uses TRBV5-1 and TRBJ1-4, with 7 bases matching TRBD1. The CDR3 totals 15 residues. Trimming cost V 4 bases and J 7 bases; bases outside gene matches: 10. Looked up from germline, CDR1 is SGHRS and CDR2 is YFSETQ. The CDR3 DNA follows: TGCGCCAGCAGCGCCACCCAGGGGGTCGGTGAAAAACTGTTTTTT. As protein: CASSATQGVGEKLFF.

The chain carries TRBV11-2 and TRBJ2-3, with D possibly matching TRBD1 (6 bases). The germline V and J ends were trimmed by 5 bases and 5 bases, with 23 bases remaining between them. CDR1 is SGHAT and CDR2 is FQNNGV in the germline V gene. The CDR3 has 17 amino acids. Written as DNA, the CDR3 is TGTGCCAGCAGCCCGCGCCAAAAGGACAGAAGGTTAGATACGCAGTATTTT. Residues: CASSPRQKDRRLDTQYF.

The chain recombines TRBV5-1 with TRBJ2-3; D is unclear. Trimming removed 0 bases at V and 0 bases at J, with 5 bases between. Germline V CDR1 and CDR2: SGHRS, YFSETQ. The CDR3 spans 14 residues. The chain's CDR3 is CASSLDMSTDTQYF. DNA for the CDR3: TGCGCCAGCAGCTTGGACATGAGCACAGATACGCAGTATTTT.